A selection of T cell receptor beta chains follows, all from one sample in a study of blood T cells in healthy people across ages. MiXCR, run by TCRdb on the 5' RACE reads, gives a single entry per CDR3 protein. In the table there are 1.5 million to 2 million distinct CDR3 sequences, about 32% of which are singletons. Specimen: blood. The origin of the receptors is a woman between 25 and 40 years old in good health. Both conserved end residues are part of each CDR3. Each record gives: J gene, clone size, V gene, D gene, CDR3 protein, CDR3 DNA. The D gene is left open where the match is weak. The size entry is marked missing in some rows and otherwise reads once, few, many or a size class.

j_gene: TRBJ1-2; abundance: once; v_gene: TRBV28; d_gene: NA; CDR3aa: CASSFFESRGGYYGYTF; CDR3nt: TGTGCCAGCAGTTTTTTCGAATCCCGGGGGGGGTACTATGGCTACACCTTC
j_gene: TRBJ1-3; abundance: NA; v_gene: TRBV7-2; d_gene: NA; CDR3aa: CASSLRDTFSGNTIYF; CDR3nt: TGTGCCAGCAGCTTAAGGGATACGTTCTCTGGAAACACCATATATTTT
j_gene: TRBJ2-7; abundance: NA; v_gene: TRBV6-9; d_gene: NA; CDR3aa: CASSKGISYEQYF; CDR3nt: TGTGCCAGCAGTAAAGGGATTTCCTACGAGCAGTACTTC
j_gene: TRBJ2-5; abundance: NA; v_gene: TRBV27; d_gene: NA; CDR3aa: CASSLLGPLETQYF; CDR3nt: TGTGCCAGCAGTTTATTAGGTCCTTTGGAGACCCAGTACTTC
j_gene: TRBJ2-5; abundance: NA; v_gene: TRBV6-1; d_gene: NA; CDR3aa: CAGSPGPGETQYF; CDR3nt: TGTGCCGGCAGCCCGGGCCCCGGGGAGACCCAGTACTTC
j_gene: TRBJ2-1; abundance: NA; v_gene: TRBV20-1; d_gene: TRBD2; CDR3aa: CSARDLGLEFF; CDR3nt: TGCAGTGCTAGAGATCTGGGACTAGAGTTCTTC
j_gene: TRBJ1-2; abundance: few; v_gene: TRBV10-3; d_gene: NA; CDR3aa: CAITDPDLNYGYTF; CDR3nt: TGTGCCATCACCGACCCCGATCTAAACTATGGCTACACCTTC
j_gene: TRBJ2-5; abundance: few; v_gene: TRBV5-4; d_gene: TRBD1; CDR3aa: CASSMTGAGETQYF; CDR3nt: TGTGCCAGCAGCATGACAGGGGCGGGAGAGACCCAGTACTTC
j_gene: TRBJ2-7; abundance: NA; v_gene: TRBV20-1; d_gene: TRBD2; CDR3aa: CSARDWSSGAYEQYF; CDR3nt: TGCAGTGCTAGAGATTGGTCTAGCGGGGCCTACGAACAGTACTTC
j_gene: TRBJ2-3; abundance: many; v_gene: TRBV20-1; d_gene: NA; CDR3aa: CSARIPGFSTDTQYF; CDR3nt: TGCAGTGCTAGAATCCCAGGTTTCAGCACAGATACGCAGTATTTT
j_gene: TRBJ1-2; abundance: NA; v_gene: TRBV28; d_gene: NA; CDR3aa: CASSRPGADYGYTF; CDR3nt: TGTGCCAGCAGCCGTCCCGGTGCCGACTATGGCTACACCTTC
j_gene: TRBJ2-7; abundance: few; v_gene: TRBV20-1; d_gene: NA; CDR3aa: CSAQDKGKSSYEQYF; CDR3nt: TGCAGTGCTCAGGACAAGGGGAAAAGCTCCTACGAGCAGTACTTC
j_gene: TRBJ2-1; abundance: many; v_gene: TRBV4-1; d_gene: TRBD1; CDR3aa: CASSLPWTGGLYNEQFF; CDR3nt: TGCGCCAGCAGCCTACCTTGGACAGGGGGACTTTACAATGAGCAGTTCTTC
j_gene: TRBJ1-5; abundance: few; v_gene: TRBV12-3/TRBV12-4; d_gene: NA; CDR3aa: CASSPQDPQPQHF; CDR3nt: TGTGCCAGCAGTCCCCAGGACCCTCAGCCCCAGCATTTT
j_gene: TRBJ2-1; abundance: few; v_gene: TRBV6-5; d_gene: TRBD2; CDR3aa: CASSHNPTSGLSSYNEQFF; CDR3nt: TGTGCCAGCAGTCACAACCCTACTAGCGGACTTAGCTCCTACAATGAGCAGTTCTTC
j_gene: TRBJ2-1; abundance: NA; v_gene: TRBV6-5; d_gene: NA; CDR3aa: CASSSFAGSIYNEQFF; CDR3nt: TGTGCCAGCAGTTCGTTCGCGGGAAGTATCTACAATGAGCAGTTCTTC
j_gene: TRBJ2-1; abundance: few; v_gene: TRBV6-1; d_gene: NA; CDR3aa: CASSEAGHINNEQFF; CDR3nt: TGTGCCAGCAGTGAAGCGGGACACATAAACAATGAGCAGTTCTTC
j_gene: TRBJ2-3; abundance: once; v_gene: TRBV20-1; d_gene: NA; CDR3aa: CSAPMTTSDTQYF; CDR3nt: TGCAGTGCTCCCATGACTACCTCAGATACGCAGTATTTT
j_gene: TRBJ2-7; abundance: NA; v_gene: TRBV11-1; d_gene: TRBD2; CDR3aa: CASSPLGWTSGIYEQYF; CDR3nt: TGTGCCAGCAGCCCTCTAGGGTGGACTAGTGGGATCTACGAGCAGTACTTC
j_gene: TRBJ2-5; abundance: NA; v_gene: TRBV27; d_gene: TRBD2; CDR3aa: CASSIRPAGGRPDTQYF; CDR3nt: TGTGCCAGCAGTATCCGCCCAGCGGGGGGGCGTCCCGACACCCAGTACTTC
j_gene: TRBJ1-1; abundance: NA; v_gene: TRBV12-3/TRBV12-4; d_gene: NA; CDR3aa: CASSPRGGGNTEAFF; CDR3nt: TGTGCCAGCAGTCCCCGGGGGGGAGGAAACACTGAAGCTTTCTTT
j_gene: TRBJ1-1; abundance: NA; v_gene: TRBV7-3; d_gene: NA; CDR3aa: CASSDPPGEAFF; CDR3nt: TGTGCCAGCAGCGATCCCCCGGGTGAGGCTTTCTTT
j_gene: TRBJ2-5; abundance: NA; v_gene: TRBV9; d_gene: NA; CDR3aa: CASSVASGGWETQYF; CDR3nt: TGTGCCAGCAGCGTAGCTTCCGGGGGTTGGGAGACCCAGTACTTC
j_gene: TRBJ1-1; abundance: NA; v_gene: TRBV5-1; d_gene: NA; CDR3aa: CASSEGLTRNTEAFF; CDR3nt: TGCGCCAGCAGTGAGGGGCTAACACGGAACACTGAAGCTTTCTTT
j_gene: TRBJ2-6; abundance: few; v_gene: TRBV28; d_gene: NA; CDR3aa: CASIGAFSGANVLTF; CDR3nt: TGTGCCAGTATAGGAGCGTTCTCTGGGGCCAACGTCCTGACTTTC
j_gene: TRBJ1-2; abundance: NA; v_gene: TRBV12-3/TRBV12-4; d_gene: TRBD1; CDR3aa: CASSQRDRKDTF; CDR3nt: TGTGCCAGCAGCCAAAGGGACAGAAAGGACACCTTC
j_gene: TRBJ2-7; abundance: few; v_gene: TRBV7-7; d_gene: TRBD1; CDR3aa: CASSSGTGPSYEQYF; CDR3nt: TGTGCCAGCAGCTCCGGGACAGGACCATCCTACGAGCAGTACTTC
j_gene: TRBJ1-1; abundance: NA; v_gene: TRBV10-3; d_gene: TRBD1; CDR3aa: CAIRSPGQGLDTEAFF; CDR3nt: TGTGCCATCAGGAGCCCGGGACAGGGATTGGACACTGAAGCTTTCTTT
j_gene: TRBJ2-3; abundance: NA; v_gene: TRBV20-1; d_gene: NA; CDR3aa: CSANTGSTDTQYF; CDR3nt: TGCAGTGCTAACACGGGAAGCACAGATACGCAGTATTTT